The next 27 T cell receptor beta chains were all read from a single sample in a study of a mutant IDH1 vaccine in newly diagnosed glioma. For these TCRs, the target antigens are not known. Time point indicated: week 23, last vaccination. The study gave 300 ug of mutant IDH1 20-mer peptide per vaccine dose, with topical imiquimod. Generated by immunoSEQ multiplex PCR, the TCRdb table keeps only in-frame clones and is missing some. The data show approximately 60,000 clones, roughly 81% seen once. The sequencing used PBMCs, collected from a glioma patient whose treatment included an IDH1 peptide vaccine. Every receptor here comes from a young man with glioma.

To note about this clone: This same CDR3 is encoded by further DNA sequences in the sample. The chain recombines TRBV5-1 with TRBJ1-1; the D is unclear. The CDR3 runs 13 residues. The germline V gene has CDR1 SGHRS and CDR2 YFSETQ. The germline V and J ends were trimmed by 0 bases and 1 base, with 4 bases remaining between them. DNA of the CDR3: TGCGCCAGCAGCTTGGGTGGGAACACTGAAGCTTTCTTT. This translates into CASSLGGNTEAFF.

The V call is TRBV13, the J call TRBJ1-2; 10 positions agree with TRBD1. The ends lost 6 bases at V and 6 bases at J; junction bases unmatched: 1. The CDR3 is made up of 12 amino acids. Germline values: CDR1 PRHDT, CDR2 FYEKMQ (reference sequence). CDR3 in amino acids: CASRTGGDGYTF. The CDR3 nucleotides read TGTGCCAGCAGGACAGGGGGCGATGGCTACACCTTC.

CDR3 DNA: TGTGCCAGCAGTTACGGACTGGACAGGTCGGATTCACCCCTCCACTTT. Protein sequence: CASSYGLDRSDSPLHF. The gene calls are TRBV28 and TRBJ1-6, with 7 nucleotides matching TRBD1. The germline V gene encodes CDR1 MDHEN and CDR2 SYDVKM. V lost 4 bases and J lost 8; bases outside the gene matches: 11. The length of the CDR3 is 16 residues.

The rearrangement links TRBV6-5 to TRBJ1-4, with 10 positions matching TRBD1. The CDR3 has 15 residues. Looked up from germline, CDR1 is MNHEY and CDR2 is SVGAGI. Losses at the gene ends were 5 bases for V and 6 bases for J; bases not matched to a gene: 6. CDR3 sequence: CASSKYGTGDEKLFF. The CDR3 DNA reads as TGTGCCAGCAGTAAATACGGGACAGGGGATGAAAAACTGTTTTTT.

The rearrangement uses TRBV4-2 and TRBJ2-5, with TRBD2 matching over 14 bases. This CDR3 region has 16 residues. The J segment lost 5 bases and the V segment lost 4 bases, leaving 6 bases of the junction unmatched. Germline CDR1 reads LGHNA; CDR2 reads YNFKEQ. This chain's CDR3 is CASSRGLAGGPETQYF. DNA for the CDR3: TGTGCCAGCAGCCGAGGACTAGCGGGGGGTCCGGAGACCCAGTACTTC.

The V and J genes are TRBV9 and TRBJ2-5, with D possibly matching TRBD2 (6 bases). This CDR3 is built from 15 residues. Germline V gives CDR1 SGDLS, CDR2 YYNGEE. Between the trimmed V and J ends, which lost 0 bases and 2 bases, there was a span of 11 bases. CDR3 nucleotide sequence: TGTGCCAGCAGCGTAGTATCCGGGGGACAAGAGACCCAGTACTTC. This codes for CASSVVSGGQETQYF.

V gene TRBV7-8 combines with J gene TRBJ2-5; D unresolved. V was shortened by 5 bases and J by 5 bases, with 12 bases between the two germline ends. Germline assignment: CDR1 SGHVS and CDR2 FQNEAQ. The CDR3 consists of 13 residues. CDR3 sequence reads: CASSLLLGETQYF. The DNA of the CDR3 is TGTGCCAGCAGCCTCCTGTTGGGGGAGACCCAGTACTTC.

The V gene is TRBV25-1, the J gene TRBJ1-6; maybe TRBD1 (5 bases). CDR1 is MGHDK and CDR2 is SYGVNS in the germline V gene. The CDR3 spans 14 residues. V was pared by 3 bases and J by 10 bases, with 13 bases between. Here the CDR3 reads CASSEAGNRSPLHF. The CDR3 bases are TGTGCCAGCAGTGAGGCAGGGAATCGGTCACCCCTCCACTTT.

The rearrangement links TRBV19 to TRBJ2-2; D perhaps matches TRBD1 (5 bases). Germline assignment: CDR1 LNHDA and CDR2 SQIVND (reference sequence). The V end lost 3 bases, the J end lost 1 base, and 9 bases lay between the germline ends. The CDR3 is made up of 15 amino acids. Here the CDR3 DNA reads TGTGCCAGTAGTATCGCAGGGCGGAACACCGGGGAGCTGTTTTTT. It specifies CASSIAGRNTGELFF.

This chain connects TRBV28 to TRBJ1-1; no firm D call. Looked up from germline, CDR1 is MDHEN and CDR2 is SYDVKM. Trimming shortened V by 7 bases and J by 4 bases, and 16 bases separated the two germline ends. The CDR3 length is 14 residues. Here the CDR3 reads CASKIRGLGTEAFF. Written as DNA, the CDR3 is TGTGCCAGCAAGATAAGAGGTCTCGGCACTGAAGCTTTCTTT.

The chain carries TRBV18 and TRBJ2-6; D not resolved. Between the trimmed V and J ends, which lost 1 base and 1 base, there was a span of 17 bases. Germline assignment: CDR1 KGHSH and CDR2 LQKENI. This CDR3 contains 19 residues. Here the CDR3 DNA reads TGTGCCAGCTCACCACTGTCGATAACGTGGAATTCTGGGGCCAACGTCCTGACTTTC. This encodes CASSPLSITWNSGANVLTF.

This rearrangement joins TRBV5-4 to TRBJ1-2; 7 bases are a match to TRBD1. CDR3 size: 12 residues. CDR1 is SGHNT, CDR2 YYREEE, per germline (reference sequence). The J segment lost 7 bases and the V segment lost 6 bases, leaving 6 bases of the junction unmatched. CDR3 bases: TGTGCCAGCAAAACAGGGGCTGGTGGCTACACCTTC. It is translated as CASKTGAGGYTF.

The rearrangement joins TRBV2 to TRBJ1-1, with a tentative D call TRBD1 (6 bases). Trimming cost V 6 bases and J 4 bases, with 21 bases left between them. From germline, CDR1 is SNHLY and CDR2 FYNNEI. This CDR3 is built from 16 residues. The CDR3 here is CASSRNWGTSTTEAFF. CDR3 in DNA: TGTGCCAGCAGCCGAAACTGGGGGACATCGACCACTGAAGCTTTCTTT.

This CDR3 is CARSLADNQPANTEAFF. CDR3 nucleotides: TGTGCCAGAAGCTTGGCGGACAATCAACCGGCGAACACTGAAGCTTTCTTT. This chain joins TRBV5-3 and TRBJ1-1, with D possibly matching TRBD1 (5 bases). TRBV5-3 is an ORF, with its function uncertain. The CDR3 consists of 17 residues. Trimming stripped 0 bases from V and 1 base from J, with 16 bases between.

This rearrangement joins TRBV5-1 to TRBJ2-7; D may be TRBD1 (6 bases). V was clipped by 4 bases and J by 3 bases, with 20 bases between them. Germline V gene sequence: CDR1 SGHRS, CDR2 YFSETQ. The CDR3 runs to 16 residues. The DNA for the CDR3 is TGCGCCAGCAGCGGGTCCATGGGACACCAAGTCTACGAGCAGTACTTC. Protein sequence: CASSGSMGHQVYEQYF. Drawing the rest from reference TRBV5-1 and TRBJ2-7, the complete variable domain is KAGVTQTPRYLIKTRGQQVTLSCSPISGHRSVSWYQQTPGQGLQFLFEYFSETQRNKGNFPGRFSGRQFSNSRSEMNVSTLELGDSALYLCASSGSMGHQVYEQYFGPGTRLTVT.

The CDR3: CASSLASIRGVTGELFF. CDR3 nucleotides: TGTGCCAGCAGCTTAGCGAGTATTAGGGGAGTTACCGGGGAGCTGTTTTTT. The rearrangement uses TRBV7-2 and TRBJ2-2; the D call may be TRBD1 or TRBD2 (5 bases each). V lost 0 bases to trimming and J lost 5 bases, with 16 bases between them. The germline V gene has CDR1 SGHTA and CDR2 FQGNSA. This CDR3 has 17 amino acids.

The CDR3 loop reads CASSFGDRDYEQYF. The CDR3, as DNA: TGTGCCAGCAGTTTTGGAGACCGGGACTACGAGCAGTACTTC. The chain combines TRBV28 with TRBJ2-7, with a weak D call TRBD2 (5 bases). This CDR3 region has 14 residues. V was clipped by 3 bases and J by 3 bases, with 12 bases between them. CDR1 and CDR2 (germline): MDHEN, SYDVKM.

CDR3 region: CASSQDEGYTEAFF. The CDR3 nucleotides read TGCGCCAGCAGCCAAGATGAGGGCTACACTGAAGCTTTCTTT. The chain carries TRBV4-1 and TRBJ1-1; no reliable D call. The CDR3 loop spans 14 amino acids. V lost 0 bases and J lost 3, with 8 bases in between. Germline V CDR1 and CDR2: MGHRA, YSYEKL.

This clone was counted once. This sample includes further DNA sequences coding for the same CDR3. V is TRBV2 and J is TRBJ1-5, with TRBD1 matching 10 bases. The J segment lost 7 bases and the V segment lost 5 bases, leaving 2 bases of the junction unmatched. Germline V gives CDR1 SNHLY, CDR2 FYNNEI. CDR3 length equals 13 residues. The DNA of the CDR3 is TGTGCCAGCAGTCGACAGGGGGCCCAGCCCCAGCATTTT. Translation: CASSRQGAQPQHF.

The chain links TRBV5-1 to TRBJ1-3; the match to TRBD1 covers 12 bases. J lost 2 bases, V lost 7 bases, and 7 bases had no gene match. The CDR3 length is 16 residues. The germline CDR1 and CDR2 sequences are SGHRS and YFSETQ. CDR3 sequence reads: CASRDRGHNTGNTIYF. The CDR3 coding sequence is TGCGCCAGCCGGGACAGGGGGCATAACACTGGAAACACCATATATTTT. Full variable domain (outside the CDR3, taken from reference TRBV5-1 and TRBJ1-3): KAGVTQTPRYLIKTRGQQVTLSCSPISGHRSVSWYQQTPGQGLQFLFEYFSETQRNKGNFPGRFSGRQFSNSRSEMNVSTLELGDSALYLCASRDRGHNTGNTIYFGEGSWLTVV.

The rearrangement joins TRBV4-1 to TRBJ1-3, with unresolved D. There are 16 residues in the CDR3. Germline V gene data show CDR1 as MGHRA and CDR2 as YSYEKL. Trimming removed 4 bases from V and 0 bases from J, with 13 bases in between. This CDR3 reads CASSLGSQSSGNTIYF. The DNA of the CDR3 is TGCGCCAGCAGCCTAGGATCTCAGAGCTCTGGAAACACCATATATTTT.

The rearrangement joins TRBV6-5 to TRBJ2-1, with 11 bases aligning to TRBD1. Germline CDR1 reads MNHEY; CDR2 reads SVGAGI. V shed 4 bases, J shed 5 bases, and the junction held 1 base outside the gene matches. The CDR3 covers 14 residues. CDR3: CASSWDRGNNEQFF. The CDR3 bases are TGTGCCAGCAGTTGGGACAGGGGGAACAATGAGCAGTTCTTC.

The chain links TRBV27 to TRBJ2-7; possibly TRBD2 for D (7 bases). The CDR3 runs 15 residues. The germline V gene has CDR1 MNHEY and CDR2 SMNVEV (reference sequence). V was trimmed by 2 bases and J by 0 bases, leaving 11 bases between them. The CDR3 DNA sequence: TGTGCCAGCAGTTTAGCGGGGGCGAGCTCCTACGAGCAGTACTTC. Protein sequence: CASSLAGASSYEQYF.

V is TRBV5-1 and J is TRBJ1-1; D is uncertain. The V and J ends lost 3 bases and 0 bases respectively, with 12 bases between them. Germline values: CDR1 SGHRS, CDR2 YFSETQ. This CDR3 region has 15 residues. The CDR3 is CASSSNGRVNTEAFF. The CDR3 DNA reads TGCGCCAGCAGCTCCAATGGACGGGTGAACACTGAAGCTTTCTTT.

The chain links TRBV2 to TRBJ1-2; D may be TRBD1 (5 bases). Germline lookup yields CDR1 SNHLY and CDR2 FYNNEI. The length of the CDR3 is 17 residues. V lost 0 bases and J 4 bases, leaving 18 bases between the germline ends. The CDR3 DNA reads as TGTGCCAGCAGTGAAGCGGAGAGACAGCCTCTAGGCTATGGCTACACCTTC. It specifies CASSEAERQPLGYGYTF. The full variable domain, completed using reference TRBV2 and TRBJ1-2, is EPEVTQTPSHQVTQMGQEVILRCVPISNHLYFYWYRQILGQKVEFLVSFYNNEISEKSEIFDDQFSVERPDGSNFTLKIRSTKLEDSAMYFCASSEAERQPLGYGYTFGSGTRLTVV.

The rearrangement links TRBV19 to TRBJ1-2; no definite D call. Per germline, CDR1 LNHDA and CDR2 SQIVND (reference sequence). The length of the CDR3 is 16 residues. Trimming shortened V by 5 bases and J by 4 bases, and 20 bases separated the two germline ends. CDR3 in DNA: TGTGCCAGTAGTGTGGGAGGGAACCGGGCAGTCTATGGCTACACCTTC. Translated: CASSVGGNRAVYGYTF.

The CDR3 sequence: CASSHKLTGGSNTEAFF. The CDR3 DNA is TGTGCCAGCAGCCATAAGCTGACAGGGGGGTCGAACACTGAAGCTTTCTTT. The genes are TRBV4-2 and TRBJ1-1; 9 bases align to TRBD1. There are 17 residues in the CDR3. V gave up 3 bases and J gave up 1 base; unmatched junction bases: 9. The germline gives CDR1 LGHNA, CDR2 YNFKEQ.